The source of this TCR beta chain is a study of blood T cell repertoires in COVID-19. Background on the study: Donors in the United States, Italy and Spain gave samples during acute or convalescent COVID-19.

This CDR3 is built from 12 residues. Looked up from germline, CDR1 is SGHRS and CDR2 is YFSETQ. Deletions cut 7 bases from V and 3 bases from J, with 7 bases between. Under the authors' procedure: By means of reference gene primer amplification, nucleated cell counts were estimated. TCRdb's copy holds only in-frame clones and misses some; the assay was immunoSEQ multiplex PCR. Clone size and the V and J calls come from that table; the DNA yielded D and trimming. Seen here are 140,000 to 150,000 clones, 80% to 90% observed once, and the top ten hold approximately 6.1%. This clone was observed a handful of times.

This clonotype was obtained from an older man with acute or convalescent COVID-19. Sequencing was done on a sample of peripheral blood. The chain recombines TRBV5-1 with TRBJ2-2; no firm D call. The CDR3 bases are TGCGCCAGCGCCCGGGACACCGGGGAGCTGTTTTTT. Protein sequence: CASARDTGELFF.